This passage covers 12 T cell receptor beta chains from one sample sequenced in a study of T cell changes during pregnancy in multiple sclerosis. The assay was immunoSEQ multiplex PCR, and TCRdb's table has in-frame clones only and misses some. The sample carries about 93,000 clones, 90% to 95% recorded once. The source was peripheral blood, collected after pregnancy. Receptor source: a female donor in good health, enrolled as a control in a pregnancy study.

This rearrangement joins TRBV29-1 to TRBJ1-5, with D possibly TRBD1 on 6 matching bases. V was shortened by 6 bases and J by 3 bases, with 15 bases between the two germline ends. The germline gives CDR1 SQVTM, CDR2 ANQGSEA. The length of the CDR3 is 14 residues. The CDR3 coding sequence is TGCAGCGTCCCAACACAGGGAAACAATCAGCCCCAGCATTTT. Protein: CSVPTQGNNQPQHF.

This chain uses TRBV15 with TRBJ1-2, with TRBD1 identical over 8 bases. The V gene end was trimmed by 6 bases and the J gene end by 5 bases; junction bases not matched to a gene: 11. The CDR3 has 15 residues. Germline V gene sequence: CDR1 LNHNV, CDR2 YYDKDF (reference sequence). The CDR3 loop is CATRYSDRDGYGYTF. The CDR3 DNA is TGTGCCACCAGATACTCGGACAGGGACGGGTATGGCTACACCTTC.

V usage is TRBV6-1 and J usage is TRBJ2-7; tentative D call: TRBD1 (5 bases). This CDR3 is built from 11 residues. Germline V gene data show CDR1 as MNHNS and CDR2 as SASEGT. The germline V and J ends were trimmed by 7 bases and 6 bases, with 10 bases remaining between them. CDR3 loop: CASIRGSEQYF. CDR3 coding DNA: TGTGCCAGCATTAGGGGCTCCGAGCAGTACTTC.

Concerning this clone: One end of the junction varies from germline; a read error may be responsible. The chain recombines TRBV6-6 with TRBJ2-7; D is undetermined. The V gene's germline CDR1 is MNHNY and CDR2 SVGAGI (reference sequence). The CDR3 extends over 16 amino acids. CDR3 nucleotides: TGTGCCAGCAGTTCCCCGAGCCCGGCAGGCTCCTACGGGCAGTACTTC. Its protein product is CASSSPSPAGSYGQYF.

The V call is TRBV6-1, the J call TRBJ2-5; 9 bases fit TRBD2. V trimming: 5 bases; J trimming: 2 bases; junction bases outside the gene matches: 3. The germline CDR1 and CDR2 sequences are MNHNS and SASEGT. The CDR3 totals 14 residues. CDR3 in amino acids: CASSKGLAQETQYF. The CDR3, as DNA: TGTGCCAGCAGTAAAGGACTAGCGCAAGAGACCCAGTACTTC.

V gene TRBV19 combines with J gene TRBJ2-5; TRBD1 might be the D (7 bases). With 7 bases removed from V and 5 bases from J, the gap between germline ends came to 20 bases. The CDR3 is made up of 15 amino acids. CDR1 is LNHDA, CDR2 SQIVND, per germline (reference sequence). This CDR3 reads CASTTSGGGGETQYF. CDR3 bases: TGTGCCAGTACCACCTCCGGCGGAGGGGGCGAGACCCAGTACTTC.

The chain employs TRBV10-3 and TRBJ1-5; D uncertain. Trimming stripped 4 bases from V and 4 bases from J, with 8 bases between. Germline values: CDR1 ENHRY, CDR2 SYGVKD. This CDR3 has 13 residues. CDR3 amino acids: CAISVETNQPQHF. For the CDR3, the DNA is TGTGCCATCAGTGTCGAAACAAATCAGCCCCAGCATTTT.

CDR3 region: CASSQDRFLGGAFWGYTF. In nucleotides, the CDR3 is TGTGCCAGCAGCCAAGATAGGTTCCTTGGGGGCGCTTTTTGGGGCTACACCTTC. The chain joins TRBV4-2 to TRBJ1-2; TRBD1 might be the D (6 bases). From germline, CDR1 is LGHNA and CDR2 YNFKEQ. The V gene lost 0 bases and the J gene lost 8 bases, with 25 bases spanning the gap. CDR3 length: 18 residues.

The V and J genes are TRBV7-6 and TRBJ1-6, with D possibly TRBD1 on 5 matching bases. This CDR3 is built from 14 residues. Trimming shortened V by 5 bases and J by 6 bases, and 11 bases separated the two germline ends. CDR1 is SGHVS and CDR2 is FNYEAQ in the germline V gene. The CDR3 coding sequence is TGTGCCAGCAGCCCGCGGGGCCGTAATTCACCCCTCCACTTT. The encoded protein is CASSPRGRNSPLHF.

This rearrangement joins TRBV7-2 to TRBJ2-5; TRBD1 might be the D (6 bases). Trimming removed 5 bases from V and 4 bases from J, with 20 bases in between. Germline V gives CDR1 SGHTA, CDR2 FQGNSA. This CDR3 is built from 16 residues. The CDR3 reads CASSLDSLRGRETQYF. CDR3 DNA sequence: TGTGCCAGCAGCCTGGACTCACTTAGGGGGAGAGAGACCCAGTACTTC.

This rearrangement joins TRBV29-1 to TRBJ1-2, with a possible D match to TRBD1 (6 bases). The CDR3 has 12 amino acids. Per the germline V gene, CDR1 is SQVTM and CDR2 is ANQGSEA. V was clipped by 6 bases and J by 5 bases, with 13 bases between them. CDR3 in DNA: TGCAGCGTACTCGCAGGGGTTTATGGCTACACCTTC. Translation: CSVLAGVYGYTF.

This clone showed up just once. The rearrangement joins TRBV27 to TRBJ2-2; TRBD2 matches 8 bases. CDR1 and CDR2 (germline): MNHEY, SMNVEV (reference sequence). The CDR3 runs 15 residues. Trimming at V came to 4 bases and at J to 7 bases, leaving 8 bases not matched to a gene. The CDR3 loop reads CASSYGTRVGGELFF. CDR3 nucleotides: TGTGCCAGCAGTTACGGGACTAGGGTGGGCGGGGAGCTGTTTTTT.